The clone carrying this T cell receptor beta chain was picked up many times. Its antigen is not identified. Prior to thyroid surgery, none of the patients had received any treatment. The data are from a study of metastatic and nonmetastatic thyroid tumors. Study-level background: From malignant and benign thyroid patients, repertoires in blood and in tumor or nodule tissue were compared.

The CDR3 is 15 amino acids. CDR1 and CDR2 from the germline V gene are MNHNS and SASEGT. The J segment lost 6 bases and the V segment lost 7 bases, leaving 7 bases of the junction unmatched. Authors' data handling: Built for papillary thyroid cancer, a distant-metastasis classifier drew on CDR3 differences across clinicopathological groups. TCRdb reanalyzed the PCR reads via MiXCR. The V and J calls reflect TCRdb's pipeline rather than the authors' work. The table includes 35,000 to 50,000 clones, around 20% detected once. Study results and limitations: Compared with benign nodules, malignant thyroid tumors were reported to have significantly higher TCR beta diversity in both blood and tumor.

V is TRBV6-1 and J is TRBJ2-5; 14 bases are a match to TRBD2. Sequencing was performed on blood. The source is a female donor with papillary thyroid cancer or a benign thyroid nodule (not recorded which). Some clones in this sample may be carry-over from other donors' samples. Written as DNA, the CDR3 is TGTGCCAGCAAGAGACTAGCGGGAGGGCCTCAGACCCAGTACTTC. This codes for CASKRLAGGPQTQYF.